These 27 T cell receptor beta chains came from one sample sequenced in a study of cytomegalovirus exposure and HLA in healthy donors. The PCR ran on 60 Vbeta and 13 Jbeta primers. Libraries were prepared by immunoSEQ multiplex PCR; TCRdb keeps only in-frame clonotypes and omits some of them. The sample shows 120,000 or so clones, around four fifths of them seen only once. Material: PBMCs. The source is a man younger than 35 in good health and CMV-seropositive.

This clone has more than one count but fewer than ten. The gene calls are TRBV6-5 and TRBJ2-7, with a possible D match to TRBD2 (5 bases). The V gene's germline CDR1 is MNHEY and CDR2 SVGAGI. The CDR3 consists of 13 residues. Trimming stripped 5 bases from V and 7 bases from J, with 15 bases between. As DNA, the CDR3 is TGTGCCAGCAGTCCATCGGGGTCTGCTGAGCAGTACTTC. Translation: CASSPSGSAEQYF.

J is TRBJ2-7 and V is TRBV5-6; TRBD1 agrees at 8 bases. CDR3 length equals 14 residues. The trim removed 4 bases at V and 7 bases at J, leaving 10 bases unmatched. From germline, CDR1 is SGHDT and CDR2 YYEEEE. The CDR3 DNA reads TGTGCCAGCAGCCCCGGACAGGGAATTAGGGAGCAGTACTTC. Protein product: CASSPGQGIREQYF.

The chain recombines TRBV15 with TRBJ2-1; TRBD2 aligns across 9 bases. Germline V gives CDR1 LNHNV, CDR2 YYDKDF (reference sequence). The CDR3 has 16 amino acids. The trim removed 6 bases at V and 8 bases at J, leaving 14 bases unmatched. CDR3 nucleotide sequence: TGTGCCACCAGTTATACCCCTAGCGGGGCTGGCGATGAGCAGTTCTTC. Its translation: CATSYTPSGAGDEQFF.

The rearrangement uses TRBV9 and TRBJ2-5; 9 nucleotides align to TRBD2. Per germline, CDR1 SGDLS and CDR2 YYNGEE. J lost 1 base, V lost 0 bases, and 4 bases had no gene match. CDR3 length equals 16 residues. CDR3 sequence reads: CASSVGASGAQETQYF. DNA of the CDR3: TGTGCCAGCAGCGTAGGGGCTAGCGGGGCCCAAGAGACCCAGTACTTC.

As regards this clone: A junction boundary mismatches the germline segment, possibly from a read error. V usage is TRBV7-6 and J usage is TRBJ2-7, with D unclear. The germline V gene has CDR1 SGHVS and CDR2 FNYEAQ. CDR3 length: 13 residues. The CDR3: CASSLISSYEQCF. Here the CDR3 DNA reads TGTGCCAGCAGCTTGATTAGCTCCTACGAGCAGTGCTTC.

The rearrangement joins TRBV2 to TRBJ2-7; 9 nucleotides align to TRBD1. CDR1 is SNHLY and CDR2 is FYNNEI in the germline V gene. The CDR3 contains 17 residues. The J segment lost 0 bases and the V segment lost 3 bases, leaving 9 bases of the junction unmatched. Written as DNA, the CDR3 is TGTGCCAGCAGTGAGGGGGGGACAGGGCCGGGCTCCTACGAGCAGTACTTC. Its translation is CASSEGGTGPGSYEQYF. The full variable domain, its missing parts supplied by reference TRBV2 and TRBJ2-7, is EPEVTQTPSHQVTQMGQEVILRCVPISNHLYFYWYRQILGQKVEFLVSFYNNEISEKSEIFDDQFSVERPDGSNFTLKIRSTKLEDSAMYFCASSEGGTGPGSYEQYFGPGTRLTVT.

This rearrangement joins TRBV11-2 to TRBJ2-7; TRBD1 might be the D (6 bases). There are 15 residues in the CDR3. Trimming shortened V by 0 bases and J by 1 base, and 10 bases separated the two germline ends. The V gene's germline CDR1 is SGHAT and CDR2 FQNNGV. In DNA, the CDR3 is TGTGCCAGCAGCTTAGATTCGACAGGTTCCTACGAGCAGTACTTC. This codes for CASSLDSTGSYEQYF.

V gene TRBV7-3 combines with J gene TRBJ1-6, with D unresolved. This CDR3 spans 13 amino acids. CDR1 and CDR2 (germline): SGHTA, FQGTGA. Trimming left V 1 base short and J 11 bases short, with 9 bases between. CDR3 in amino acids: CASSLMTETPLHF. CDR3 nucleotides: TGTGCCAGCAGCTTAATGACTGAAACACCCCTCCACTTT.

The chain combines TRBV7-2 with TRBJ1-1, with 8 bases matching TRBD1. Trimming removed 4 bases from V and 7 bases from J; junction bases left unmatched: 11. Germline CDR1 reads SGHTA; CDR2 reads FQGNSA. There are 15 residues in the CDR3. CDR3 coding DNA: TGTGCCAGCAGCTCGAGAGAACAGGGGGGCCTTGAAGCTTTCTTT. Amino acids: CASSSREQGGLEAFF.

The chain combines TRBV5-1 with TRBJ2-2; 12 bases match TRBD2. Germline V gene data show CDR1 as SGHRS and CDR2 as YFSETQ. The CDR3 consists of 17 residues. V lost 4 bases and J lost 3; bases outside the gene matches: 7. Here the CDR3 reads CASSGRTSGEDTGELFF. In nucleotides, the CDR3 is TGCGCCAGCAGCGGGAGGACTAGCGGGGAGGACACCGGGGAGCTGTTTTTT.

The chain carries TRBV30 and TRBJ1-5; D gene uncertain. The V end was cut by 0 bases, the J end by 1 base, with 22 bases between. Germline V gene lookup returns CDR1 GTSNPN and CDR2 SVGIG (reference sequence). The CDR3 covers 19 residues. CDR3 sequence: CAWSVRGKINPRSNQPQHF. The CDR3 DNA is TGTGCCTGGAGTGTACGAGGCAAAATAAACCCCCGGAGCAATCAGCCCCAGCATTTT.

The chain employs TRBV2 and TRBJ1-2; TRBD1 is a possible D gene (5 bases). CDR1 SNHLY and CDR2 FYNNEI come from the germline V gene. Trimming removed 8 bases from V and 7 bases from J, with 11 bases in between. The CDR3 extends over 11 amino acids. The CDR3 region is CASRRDSGYTF. CDR3 sequence (DNA): TGTGCCAGCCGCAGGGACTCTGGCTACACCTTC.

A remark on this clone: The identical CDR3 is also encoded by other nucleotide sequences in the sample. CDR3 bases: TGTGCCAGCAGCCTGTCTAGCGGGGGTGGAGAGACCCAGTACTTC. Translation: CASSLSSGGGETQYF. This sequence joins TRBV11-2 and TRBJ2-5; 10 nucleotides agree with TRBD2. The germline V gene has CDR1 SGHAT and CDR2 FQNNGV. The CDR3 contains 15 residues. Trimming at V came to 5 bases and at J to 4 bases, leaving 7 bases not matched to a gene.

For the CDR3, the DNA is TGTGCCAGCAGCTTGGCAGGTTATAGCAATCAGCCCCAGCATTTT. It translates to CASSLAGYSNQPQHF. The gene calls are TRBV11-2 and TRBJ1-5, with D uncertain. The V and J ends lost 3 bases and 0 bases respectively, with 9 bases between them. The CDR3 runs to 15 residues. CDR1 is SGHAT, CDR2 FQNNGV, per germline. Full variable domain (missing parts from reference TRBV11-2 and TRBJ1-5): EAGVAQSPRYKIIEKRQSVAFWCNPISGHATLYWYQQILGQGPKLLIQFQNNGVVDDSQLPKDRFSAERLKGVDSTLKIQPAKLEDSAVYLCASSLAGYSNQPQHFGDGTRLSIL.

The chain recombines TRBV5-1 with TRBJ2-6; the D gene is possibly TRBD1 (6 bases). The V and J ends lost 0 bases and 0 bases respectively, with 13 bases between them. Germline CDR1 reads SGHRS; CDR2 reads YFSETQ. The CDR3 covers 18 residues. The CDR3 loop reads CASSLEGDYYSGANVLTF. As DNA, the CDR3 is TGCGCCAGCAGCTTGGAGGGGGATTATTACTCTGGGGCCAACGTCCTGACTTTC.

V gene TRBV25-1 combines with J gene TRBJ2-5; 8 bases match TRBD2. Germline values: CDR1 MGHDK, CDR2 SYGVNS. CDR3 size: 15 residues. The ends lost 2 bases at V and 3 bases at J; junction bases unmatched: 5. The CDR3 loop is CASSEGRGAKETQYF. As DNA, the CDR3 is TGTGCCAGCAGTGAAGGGCGGGGGGCTAAAGAGACCCAGTACTTC.

The CDR3 reads CAWSRPGQELEGYTF. CDR3 in DNA: TGTGCCTGGAGCCGGCCGGGACAGGAGTTAGAGGGCTACACCTTC. V and J are TRBV30 and TRBJ1-2; 8 nucleotides match TRBD1. CDR1 and CDR2 from the germline V gene are GTSNPN and SVGIG (reference sequence). After removal of 3 bases from V and 8 bases from J, the junction contained 14 bases not matched to a gene. The CDR3 sequence is 15 residues long.

V gene TRBV4-1 combines with J gene TRBJ1-5, with a tentative D call TRBD1 (5 bases). Trimming cost V 4 bases and J 11 bases, with 15 bases left between them. CDR1 is MGHRA and CDR2 is YSYEKL in the germline V gene. This CDR3 contains 13 residues. The CDR3 DNA sequence: TGCGCCAGCAGCCTACAGGCCTCGGAGTCCCAGCATTTT. Residues: CASSLQASESQHF.

The chain uses TRBV7-3 and TRBJ2-7, with a possible D match to TRBD1 (6 bases). The germline V gene encodes CDR1 SGHTA and CDR2 FQGTGA. V lost 5 bases, J lost 3 bases, and 20 bases lay in between. The CDR3 contains 16 residues. CDR3 residues: CASSPRGFLGYYEQYF. Here the CDR3 DNA reads TGTGCCAGCAGCCCTAGGGGGTTCTTGGGTTACTACGAGCAGTACTTC.

This clone is a singleton in its sample. The chain is built from TRBV15 and TRBJ2-1; D possibly corresponds to TRBD1 (5 bases). Germline lookup yields CDR1 LNHNV and CDR2 YYDKDF (reference sequence). CDR3 length: 13 amino acids. Trimming cost V 3 bases and J 13 bases, with 16 bases left between them. CDR3 DNA sequence: TGTGCCACCAGCAGGGCGACAGTCTTTGGACAGTTCTTC. The encoded protein is CATSRATVFGQFF.

The chain couples TRBV10-1 to TRBJ2-1; the D is unclear. Trimming took 4 bases from V and 6 from J, leaving 10 bases between them. CDR3 length: 13 residues. Per germline, CDR1 WNHNN and CDR2 SYGVQD (reference sequence). In nucleotides, the CDR3 is TGCGCCAGCAGTGTAGAGGTATTCAATGAGCAGTTCTTC. It codes for CASSVEVFNEQFF.

This sequence joins TRBV15 and TRBJ1-1, with D unresolved. Germline lookup yields CDR1 LNHNV and CDR2 YYDKDF (reference sequence). The V gene lost 6 bases and the J gene lost 7 bases, with 9 bases spanning the gap. The CDR3 runs to 11 residues. This CDR3 is CATSLHNEAFF. CDR3 nucleotide sequence: TGTGCCACCAGTTTACACAATGAAGCTTTCTTT.

The chain couples TRBV6-1 to TRBJ2-7, with D possibly matching TRBD2 (5 bases). This CDR3 is built from 16 residues. Trimming cost V 4 bases and J 2 bases, with 18 bases left between them. CDR1 and CDR2 from the germline V gene are MNHNS and SASEGT. This CDR3 reads CASSGPPLGATYEQYF. The CDR3 DNA is TGTGCCAGCAGTGGGCCCCCCTTGGGAGCTACCTACGAGCAGTACTTC.

The chain combines TRBV29-1 with TRBJ1-2; 7 nucleotides match TRBD1. Germline CDR1 is SQVTM and CDR2 is ANQGSEA. The CDR3 loop spans 13 amino acids. With 6 bases clipped from V and 10 bases from J, the junction kept 14 bases outside the gene matches. CDR3 coding DNA: TGCAGCGTCGCGCCCCTCCGGGACAGCCTCTACACCTTC. It is translated as CSVAPLRDSLYTF.

This clone occurred once. The gene calls are TRBV5-1 and TRBJ2-3, with 9 bases that match TRBD1. The V gene's germline CDR1 is SGHRS and CDR2 YFSETQ. This CDR3 region has 15 residues. With V trimmed by 2 bases and J by 2 bases, 3 bases remained unmatched. CDR3 region: CASSFTGGVTDTQYF. The DNA for the CDR3 is TGCGCCAGCAGCTTCACAGGGGGCGTCACAGATACGCAGTATTTT. The full variable domain, rest sourced from reference TRBV5-1 and TRBJ2-3, is KAGVTQTPRYLIKTRGQQVTLSCSPISGHRSVSWYQQTPGQGLQFLFEYFSETQRNKGNFPGRFSGRQFSNSRSEMNVSTLELGDSALYLCASSFTGGVTDTQYFGPGTRLTVL.

The count of this clone is one. The chain has TRBV2 and TRBJ1-1; D is undetermined. In germline, CDR1 is SNHLY, CDR2 FYNNEI. V was trimmed by 8 bases and J by 3 bases, leaving 13 bases between them. The CDR3 runs to 13 residues. Here the CDR3 reads CASWSGYDTEAFF. The CDR3 DNA reads as TGTGCCAGCTGGTCAGGCTACGACACTGAAGCTTTCTTT.

The V and J genes are TRBV9 and TRBJ2-2; D ambiguous. V shed 1 base and J shed 4 bases, with 11 bases lying between them. Germline assignment: CDR1 SGDLS and CDR2 YYNGEE. This CDR3 spans 15 amino acids. In DNA form, the CDR3 reads TGTGCCAGCAGCGTAATGAGCGACCTCACCGGGGAGCTGTTTTTT. Translating it yields CASSVMSDLTGELFF. The variable domain in full, with the rest retrieved from reference TRBV9 and TRBJ2-2, is DSGVTQTPKHLITATGQRVTLRCSPRSGDLSVYWYQQSLDQGLQFLIQYYNGEERAKGNILERFSAQQFPDLHSELNLSSLELGDSALYFCASSVMSDLTGELFFGEGSRLTVL.